Sequencing of this T cell receptor beta chain was carried out in a study of blood T cell repertoires in COVID-19. A few counts support this clone. Those enrolled, adults aged 18 to 89 years, came from fewer than 25 US areas. The study assigned cohorts using participant-reported clinical history. Germline V gives CDR1 LNHNV, CDR2 YYDKDF (reference sequence). This CDR3 comprises 14 residues. V was clipped by 4 bases and J by 5 bases, with 14 bases between them. Using immunoSEQ multiplex PCR, the repertoire was profiled, and TCRdb retains in-frame clones only, with some absent. The sample consists of some 250,000 clones, roughly 93% of them appearing once.

This chain uses TRBV15 with TRBJ1-1; weak D call: TRBD1 (5 bases). The specimen was PBMCs or T cells enriched from blood (not recorded which). The clonotype originates from a middle-aged woman with acute COVID-19. CDR3 bases: TGTGCCACCAGCATGGGCAGGGTGGGGACTGAAGCTTTCTTT. This codes for CATSMGRVGTEAFF.